This T cell receptor beta chain was identified during a study of blood T cells in healthy people across ages. About the research overall: Per two T cells, about one barcoded beta molecule was captured through template switching.

It was with a sample-barcoded 5' primer and a J-beta primer mix that a second PCR of roughly 6 to 11 cycles was run. Via MiXCR, TCRdb re-called the 5' RACE reads, giving one row per CDR3 protein. The data hold under 2,000,000 distinct CDR3 sequences, with roughly 52% observed a single time. The CDR3 consists of 14 residues. V lost 2 bases, J lost 4 bases, and 12 bases lay in between. Germline values: CDR1 SGHRS, CDR2 YFSETQ. Study outcomes and limitations: Long-lived donors carried more naive CD4+ cells and greater diversity than aged donors.

A remark on this clonotype: Its antigen remains unknown.

The sequenced sample was blood. The chain carries TRBV5-1 and TRBJ1-2; D uncertain. This TCR was sampled from a woman aged 40 to 49 in good health. The CDR3 sequence is CASSLEGLVYGYTF. The CDR3 DNA is TGCGCCAGCAGCTTAGAGGGCCTGGTCTATGGCTACACCTTC.